The source of this T cell receptor beta chain is a study of blood T cell repertoires in COVID-19 (dated by TCRdb to the early 2020s). About the full investigation: The collaborator samples originated in the United States, Italy and Spain and spanned the acute and convalescent phases of COVID-19. Where available, HLA class I and class II types were obtained from metadata supplied by the sample provider rather than from assay-based typing. The repertoires were released in a freely available public database meant as a resource for research on the immune response to SARS-CoV-2. Sample metadata almost always included a de-identified subject ID, COVID-19 status, age in years and sex. The prospective study material was composed of cDNA or gDNA derived from T cells, B-cell-depleted T cells, or PBMCs. Samples were obtained from the ongoing ImmuneRACE study (first 160 participants) and from over a thousand subjects provided by 6 global collaborators. Deeply sampled blood TCRbeta repertoires from subjects exposed to, actively infected with, or recovered from COVID-19 were included in the dataset. The full study reports these points: The quantity of clinical and demographic metadata differed by source and by participant and was supplied without curation.

This clone has just a few counts. No cognate antigen has been identified for it. Per-base qualities were not stored, and no clone one base away is much larger. TCRbeta CDR3 regions were amplified from genomic DNA by means of the immunoSEQ Assay, a bias-controlled multiplex PCR. The published analysis was carried out like this. The number of nucleated cells in each sample was estimated by amplification of reference gene primers within the assay. To quantify the absolute abundance of each unique TCRbeta CDR3 rearrangement, sequence reads were collapsed and filtered. For each sample, productive Simpson clonality was calculated as the square root of Simpson's diversity index over productive rearrangements. TCRdb took this table from immuneACCESS and kept in-frame rearrangements with V and J called. Such tables lack part of the clones; where checked against another copy, unresolved V genes explain under half of the gap, and the rest is unexplained. The V and J calls and clone size were taken over from that table, and D and trimming were inferred from the DNA. This sample has about 49,000 clones in its table, and approximately 80% of those were observed once. The ten most abundant clones make up approximately 3% of the sample.

From its cysteine to its phenylalanine, the CDR3 spans 16 amino acids. Of the read, only the CDR3 DNA is kept; its 48 bases are in frame from base 1. The germline V gene provides CDR1 SGHVS and CDR2 FQNEAQ. Germline trimming: 4 bases from V, 6 bases from J; junction bases outside gene matches: 8. Whole blood was collected in K2EDTA tubes by collaborating institutions according to the institutions' own protocols. For TCRbeta analysis, collaborators shipped samples as frozen whole blood, isolated PBMCs, or DNA extracted from either of those sample types. The rearranged segments are TRBV7-8 and TRBJ1-5; the central 11 bases match TRBD1. The TCR originated in a woman in her sixties with acute or convalescent COVID-19. Sequencing input: peripheral blood. The DNA sequence is as follows: TGTGCCAGCAGCTCGGACAGGGGGCTAGGAGGTCAGCCCCAGCATTTT. Its product reads: CASSSDRGLGGQPQHF.